A selection of T cell receptor beta chains follows, all from one sample in a study of response to subunit inactivated influenza vaccine. TCRdb independently ran MiXCR on the RT-PCR reads; one entry per CDR3 protein. The repertoire holds approximately 500,000 distinct CDR3 sequences, with 10% to 15% as singletons. Specimen: PBMCs from blood, collected roughly 45 days after vaccination. The receptors here all came from a man aged 50 to 60 who received an inactivated influenza vaccine. CDR3s include the opening cysteine and the closing phenylalanine or tryptophan. The D gene is left open where the match is weak. Clone size is not always given. Where it is, it says once, few, many or a class for expanded clones.

D gene: NA
J gene: TRBJ2-1
clone size: NA
V gene: TRBV7-9
CDR3 protein: CASSLSSAYNEQFF
CDR3 DNA: TGTGCCAGCAGCTTAAGTTCTGCCTACAATGAGCAGTTCTTC

D gene: NA
J gene: TRBJ2-1
clone size: many
V gene: TRBV12-3/TRBV12-4
CDR3 protein: CASRKSGSYNEQFF
CDR3 DNA: TGTGCCAGTAGAAAAAGCGGTTCCTACAATGAGCAGTTCTTC

D gene: NA
J gene: TRBJ2-7
clone size: few
V gene: TRBV20-1
CDR3 protein: CSAFDPFGGSYEQYF
CDR3 DNA: TGCAGTGCATTCGATCCGTTTGGCGGAAGCTACGAGCAGTACTTC

D gene: NA
J gene: TRBJ1-1
clone size: NA
V gene: TRBV5-5
CDR3 protein: CASILYTEAFF
CDR3 DNA: TGTGCCAGCATCCTCTACACTGAAGCTTTCTTT

D gene: NA
J gene: TRBJ2-1
clone size: many
V gene: TRBV29-1
CDR3 protein: CSVGLNEQFF
CDR3 DNA: TGCAGCGTTGGCCTAAATGAGCAGTTCTTC

D gene: TRBD2
J gene: TRBJ2-1
clone size: NA
V gene: TRBV20-1
CDR3 protein: CSASGGINEQFF
CDR3 DNA: TGCAGTGCTAGCGGGGGGATCAATGAGCAGTTCTTC

D gene: NA
J gene: TRBJ2-7
clone size: NA
V gene: TRBV12-3/TRBV12-4
CDR3 protein: CASRGPNTYEQYF
CDR3 DNA: TGTGCCAGCAGGGGACCCAACACCTACGAGCAGTACTTC

D gene: NA
J gene: TRBJ1-1
clone size: NA
V gene: TRBV5-1
CDR3 protein: CASSWAAGTEAFF
CDR3 DNA: TGCGCCAGCAGCTGGGCAGCAGGGACTGAAGCTTTCTTT

D gene: TRBD1
J gene: TRBJ1-2
clone size: many
V gene: TRBV6-1
CDR3 protein: CASTDRAHGYTF
CDR3 DNA: TGTGCCAGCACCGACAGGGCGCATGGCTACACCTTC

D gene: TRBD1
J gene: TRBJ2-2
clone size: NA
V gene: TRBV10-3
CDR3 protein: CAISGETGDNPNTGELFF
CDR3 DNA: TGTGCCATCAGTGGGGAGACAGGGGACAACCCGAACACCGGGGAGCTGTTTTTT

D gene: NA
J gene: TRBJ1-6
clone size: many
V gene: TRBV4-2
CDR3 protein: CASSQDGQQNSPLHF
CDR3 DNA: TGTGCCAGCAGCCAAGACGGACAGCAAAATTCACCCCTCCACTTT

D gene: NA
J gene: TRBJ2-1
clone size: few
V gene: TRBV6-5
CDR3 protein: CASSYSGGRNYNEQFF
CDR3 DNA: TGTGCCAGCAGTTATTCCGGCGGGCGGAACTACAATGAGCAGTTCTTC

D gene: TRBD1
J gene: TRBJ1-1
clone size: many
V gene: TRBV12-3/TRBV12-4
CDR3 protein: CASSPPTGLFDEAFF
CDR3 DNA: TGTGCCAGCAGCCCCCCGACAGGGCTGTTTGATGAAGCTTTCTTT

D gene: NA
J gene: TRBJ2-7
clone size: few
V gene: TRBV7-5
CDR3 protein: CISVSEARSGTTYEQYF
CDR3 DNA: NA

D gene: NA
J gene: TRBJ2-1
clone size: NA
V gene: TRBV20-1
CDR3 protein: CSARDVDSYNEQFF
CDR3 DNA: TGCAGTGCTAGAGATGTGGACAGTTACAATGAGCAGTTCTTC

D gene: NA
J gene: TRBJ2-2
clone size: few
V gene: TRBV28
CDR3 protein: CATLHNTNTGELFF
CDR3 DNA: TGTGCCACCCTCCACAACACGAACACCGGGGAGCTGTTTTTT

D gene: NA
J gene: TRBJ1-1
clone size: few
V gene: TRBV11-2
CDR3 protein: CASSSVRGFGRAFF
CDR3 DNA: TGTGCCAGCAGTTCCGTCCGGGGGTTTGGTAGAGCTTTCTTT

D gene: NA
J gene: TRBJ2-1
clone size: NA
V gene: TRBV10-3
CDR3 protein: CAISEGIHEQFF
CDR3 DNA: TGTGCCATCAGTGAAGGGATACATGAGCAGTTCTTC

D gene: TRBD1
J gene: TRBJ2-3
clone size: few
V gene: TRBV11-3
CDR3 protein: CASSNRDRVTDTQYF
CDR3 DNA: TGTGCCAGCAGTAACCGGGACAGGGTCACAGATACGCAGTATTTT

D gene: TRBD1
J gene: TRBJ2-5
clone size: few
V gene: TRBV7-2
CDR3 protein: CASSPRDSNQETQYF
CDR3 DNA: TGTGCCAGCAGCCCCCGGGACAGCAACCAAGAGACCCAGTACTTC

D gene: NA
J gene: TRBJ2-7
clone size: few
V gene: TRBV20-1
CDR3 protein: CSASSPNPSYEQYF
CDR3 DNA: TGCAGTGCTAGCTCGCCCAACCCCTCCTACGAGCAGTACTTC

D gene: TRBD2
J gene: TRBJ2-1
clone size: few
V gene: TRBV29-1
CDR3 protein: CSVETSGSAYNEQFF
CDR3 DNA: TGCAGCGTTGAAACTAGCGGGAGTGCCTACAATGAGCAGTTCTTC

D gene: NA
J gene: TRBJ1-5
clone size: NA
V gene: TRBV20-1
CDR3 protein: CSARPGFNQPQHF
CDR3 DNA: TGCAGTGCTAGACCAGGGTTCAATCAGCCCCAGCATTTT

D gene: TRBD1
J gene: TRBJ2-5
clone size: many
V gene: TRBV7-2
CDR3 protein: CASSRDRKETQYF
CDR3 DNA: TGTGCCAGCAGCAGGGACAGAAAAGAGACCCAGTACTTC

D gene: TRBD1
J gene: TRBJ1-5
clone size: NA
V gene: TRBV12-3/TRBV12-4
CDR3 protein: CASRIGQASQPQHF
CDR3 DNA: TGTGCCAGCAGAATTGGACAGGCAAGTCAGCCCCAGCATTTT

D gene: NA
J gene: TRBJ2-7
clone size: NA
V gene: TRBV4-2
CDR3 protein: CASSQDRGAVAYEQYF
CDR3 DNA: TGTGCCAGCAGCCAAGATCGGGGGGCAGTAGCGTACGAGCAGTACTTC

D gene: NA
J gene: TRBJ2-5
clone size: NA
V gene: TRBV25-1
CDR3 protein: CASSEARDQETQYF
CDR3 DNA: TGTGCCAGCAGTGAAGCCCGGGACCAAGAGACCCAGTACTTC

D gene: NA
J gene: TRBJ1-2
clone size: few
V gene: TRBV6-5
CDR3 protein: CASSYSGGTYGYTF
CDR3 DNA: TGTGCCAGCAGTTACTCAGGGGGTACCTATGGCTACACCTTC

D gene: NA
J gene: TRBJ2-5
clone size: many
V gene: TRBV6-6
CDR3 protein: CASRQGETQYF
CDR3 DNA: TGTGCCAGCAGGCAAGGGGAGACCCAGTACTTC

D gene: NA
J gene: TRBJ2-2
clone size: few
V gene: TRBV11-1
CDR3 protein: CASSLGGGPGPNTGELFF
CDR3 DNA: TGTGCCAGCAGCTTAGGGGGTGGGCCAGGGCCCAACACCGGGGAGCTGTTTTTT

D gene: NA
J gene: TRBJ2-1
clone size: many
V gene: TRBV29-1
CDR3 protein: CSVGQLQFF
CDR3 DNA: TGCAGCGTTGGGCAGTTGCAGTTCTTC

D gene: NA
J gene: TRBJ2-1
clone size: many
V gene: TRBV7-2
CDR3 protein: CASSLAGRGLFYNEQFF
CDR3 DNA: TGTGCCAGCAGCTTAGCTGGGCGGGGGCTATTCTACAATGAGCAGTTCTTC

D gene: NA
J gene: TRBJ2-2
clone size: NA
V gene: TRBV24-1
CDR3 protein: CATSDVQGLGGELFF
CDR3 DNA: TGTGCCACCAGTGATGTCCAGGGACTCGGCGGGGAGCTGTTTTTT

D gene: NA
J gene: TRBJ1-2
clone size: few
V gene: TRBV12-3/TRBV12-4
CDR3 protein: CASGRTRIYGYTF
CDR3 DNA: TGTGCCAGCGGCCGAACCAGAATCTATGGCTACACCTTC

D gene: NA
J gene: TRBJ2-6
clone size: NA
V gene: TRBV12-3/TRBV12-4
CDR3 protein: CACSLLHLWSGAGANVLTF
CDR3 DNA: TGTGCCTGCAGTTTATTACATCTATGGTCTGGGGCTGGGGCCAACGTCCTGACTTTC

D gene: NA
J gene: TRBJ1-5
clone size: NA
V gene: TRBV7-8
CDR3 protein: CASSLGAGNSNQPQHF
CDR3 DNA: TGTGCCAGCAGCTTAGGGGCAGGCAATAGCAATCAGCCCCAGCATTTT

D gene: TRBD1
J gene: TRBJ1-5
clone size: many
V gene: TRBV10-3
CDR3 protein: CAISESTGPNQPQHF
CDR3 DNA: TGTGCCATCAGTGAGTCGACAGGGCCCAATCAGCCCCAGCATTTT

D gene: TRBD2
J gene: TRBJ2-7
clone size: few
V gene: TRBV7-2
CDR3 protein: CASSLATLAGRYEQYF
CDR3 DNA: TGTGCCAGCAGCTTAGCGACCTTAGCGGGAAGGTACGAGCAGTACTTC

D gene: NA
J gene: TRBJ2-5
clone size: few
V gene: TRBV18
CDR3 protein: CASSPIDSPETQYF
CDR3 DNA: TGTGCCAGCTCACCTATCGACAGCCCGGAGACCCAGTACTTC

D gene: NA
J gene: TRBJ1-1
clone size: many
V gene: TRBV20-1
CDR3 protein: CSARGQIDAEAFF
CDR3 DNA: TGCAGTGCTAGAGGACAGATTGATGCTGAAGCTTTCTTT

D gene: NA
J gene: TRBJ1-2
clone size: NA
V gene: TRBV9
CDR3 protein: CASSVAPRTDYGYTF
CDR3 DNA: TGTGCCAGCAGCGTAGCCCCCCGGACGGATTATGGCTACACCTTC

D gene: NA
J gene: TRBJ2-3
clone size: many
V gene: TRBV20-1
CDR3 protein: CSATISGTPLTDTQYF
CDR3 DNA: TGCAGTGCTACCATCTCCGGGACTCCCCTCACAGATACGCAGTATTTT

D gene: TRBD2
J gene: TRBJ2-3
clone size: NA
V gene: TRBV7-9
CDR3 protein: CASSLGGLAGTTDTQYF
CDR3 DNA: TGTGCCAGCAGCTTAGGAGGACTAGCGGGAACCACAGATACGCAGTATTTT

D gene: NA
J gene: TRBJ2-6
clone size: NA
V gene: TRBV20-1
CDR3 protein: CSARDRGFTSGANVLTF
CDR3 DNA: TGCAGTGCTAGAGATCGGGGGTTCACCTCTGGGGCCAACGTCCTGACTTTC

D gene: TRBD1
J gene: TRBJ1-1
clone size: few
V gene: TRBV20-1
CDR3 protein: CSARDHGQGAETEAFF
CDR3 DNA: TGCAGTGCTAGAGATCATGGACAGGGGGCAGAGACTGAAGCTTTCTTT

D gene: TRBD1
J gene: TRBJ2-2
clone size: few
V gene: TRBV5-1
CDR3 protein: CASSPTRGRNTGELFF
CDR3 DNA: TGCGCCAGCAGCCCGACCAGGGGGCGAAACACCGGGGAGCTGTTTTTT

D gene: TRBD1
J gene: TRBJ2-7
clone size: few
V gene: TRBV7-9
CDR3 protein: CASSSDRATSYEQYF
CDR3 DNA: TGTGCCAGCAGCTCAGACAGGGCCACCTCCTACGAGCAGTACTTC

D gene: TRBD2
J gene: TRBJ2-3
clone size: NA
V gene: TRBV2
CDR3 protein: CASSEELAETDTQYF
CDR3 DNA: TGTGCCAGCAGTGAAGAACTAGCGGAAACAGATACGCAGTATTTT

D gene: TRBD2
J gene: TRBJ2-5
clone size: NA
V gene: TRBV19
CDR3 protein: CASSNLGTSGGETQYF
CDR3 DNA: TGTGCCAGTAGTAACCTCGGGACTAGCGGGGGAGAGACCCAGTACTTC

D gene: NA
J gene: TRBJ1-2
clone size: few
V gene: TRBV27
CDR3 protein: CASSFQGGYGYTF
CDR3 DNA: TGTGCCAGCAGTTTTCAGGGAGGCTATGGCTACACCTTC

D gene: NA
J gene: TRBJ1-2
clone size: NA
V gene: TRBV6-2/TRBV6-3
CDR3 protein: CASGKDGRGYTF
CDR3 DNA: TGTGCCAGCGGGAAGGACGGGAGAGGCTACACCTTC

D gene: NA
J gene: TRBJ2-7
clone size: NA
V gene: TRBV28
CDR3 protein: CATTPTSYEQYF
CDR3 DNA: TGTGCCACCACTCCGACGAGCTACGAGCAGTACTTC

D gene: NA
J gene: TRBJ2-3
clone size: NA
V gene: TRBV12-3/TRBV12-4
CDR3 protein: CARSFLRQVLADTDTQYF
CDR3 DNA: TGTGCCCGCAGTTTCCTCCGACAGGTCCTAGCGGACACAGATACGCAGTATTTT

D gene: TRBD1
J gene: TRBJ2-2
clone size: few
V gene: TRBV5-1
CDR3 protein: CASSLDQGATGELFF
CDR3 DNA: TGCGCCAGCAGCTTGGATCAGGGGGCCACCGGGGAGCTGTTTTTT